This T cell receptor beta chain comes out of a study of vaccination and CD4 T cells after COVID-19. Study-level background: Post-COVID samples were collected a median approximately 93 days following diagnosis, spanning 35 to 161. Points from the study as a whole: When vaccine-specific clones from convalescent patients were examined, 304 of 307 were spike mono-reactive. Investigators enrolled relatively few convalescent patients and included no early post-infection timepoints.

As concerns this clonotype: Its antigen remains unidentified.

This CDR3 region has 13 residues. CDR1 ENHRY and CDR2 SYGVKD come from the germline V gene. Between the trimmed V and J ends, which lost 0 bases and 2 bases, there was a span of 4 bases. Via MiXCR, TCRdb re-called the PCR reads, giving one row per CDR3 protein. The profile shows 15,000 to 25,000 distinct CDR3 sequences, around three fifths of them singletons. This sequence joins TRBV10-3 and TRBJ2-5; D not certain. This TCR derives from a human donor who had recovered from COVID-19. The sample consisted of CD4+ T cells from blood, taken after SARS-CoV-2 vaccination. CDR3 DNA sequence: TGTGCCATCAGTGAGTCGTGGCAAGAGACCCAGTACTTC. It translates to CAISESWQETQYF.